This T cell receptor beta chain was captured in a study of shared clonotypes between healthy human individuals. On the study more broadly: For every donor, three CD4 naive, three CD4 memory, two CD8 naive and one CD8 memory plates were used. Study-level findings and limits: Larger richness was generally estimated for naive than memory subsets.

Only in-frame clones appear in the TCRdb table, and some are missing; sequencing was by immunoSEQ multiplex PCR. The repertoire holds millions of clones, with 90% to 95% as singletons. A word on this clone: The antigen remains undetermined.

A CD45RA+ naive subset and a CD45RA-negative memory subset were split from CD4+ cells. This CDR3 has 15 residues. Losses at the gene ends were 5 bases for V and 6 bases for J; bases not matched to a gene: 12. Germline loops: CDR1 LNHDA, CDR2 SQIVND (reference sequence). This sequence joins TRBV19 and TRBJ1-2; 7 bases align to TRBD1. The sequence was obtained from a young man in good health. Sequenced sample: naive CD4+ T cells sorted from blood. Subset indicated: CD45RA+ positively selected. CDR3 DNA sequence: TGTGCCAGTAGTGTTCTACAGGGGAAGAGTAATGGCTACACCTTC. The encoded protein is CASSVLQGKSNGYTF.